Shown below are 22 T cell receptor beta chains from a single sample sequenced in a study of T-cell reconstitution after alpha-beta-depleted transplantation in children. Molecular barcoding with unique molecular identifiers was used for the TCRbeta library. TCRdb reanalysed the PCR reads using MiXCR and keeps one entry per CDR3 protein. The data contain about 440,000 distinct CDR3 sequences, around 46% of them singletons. The sample here was PBMCs, taken before TCRalphabeta/CD19-depleted stem cell transplant. All receptors derive from a girl aged 2-15 years with aplastic anemia, due to receive a stem cell transplant.

This clonotype was seen repeatedly, ten times or more. V usage is TRBV7-2 and J usage is TRBJ2-1; D gene unclear. V lost 0 bases and J 8 bases, leaving 2 bases between the germline ends. In germline, CDR1 is SGHTA, CDR2 FQGNSA. The CDR3 totals 11 residues. The CDR3 DNA is TGTGCCAGCAGCTTAGCGCATGAGCAGTTCTTC. Residues: CASSLAHEQFF. Complete variable domain (other parts from reference TRBV7-2 and TRBJ2-1): GAGVSQSPSNKVTEKGKDVELRCDPISGHTALYWYRQSLGQGLEFLIYFQGNSAPDKSGLPSDRFSAERTGGSVSTLTIQRTQQEDSAVYLCASSLAHEQFFGPGTRLTVL.

The chain joins TRBV20-1 to TRBJ2-3; 12 positions match TRBD2. The CDR3 spans 15 residues. J lost 8 bases, V lost 5 bases, and 11 bases had no gene match. CDR1 is DFQATT, CDR2 SNEGSKA, per germline (reference sequence). CDR3 amino acids: CSADGLAGPGVTQYF. The CDR3 nucleotides read TGCAGTGCTGACGGACTAGCGGGGCCGGGAGTTACGCAGTATTTT.

This clonotype occurred a few times. The chain recombines TRBV4-3 with TRBJ2-1; TRBD2 matches 8 bases. The germline gives CDR1 LGHNA, CDR2 YSLEER. The CDR3 runs to 15 residues. V lost 0 bases, J lost 5 bases, and 3 bases stayed unmatched. DNA of the CDR3: TGCGCCAGCAGCCAAGACTTAGCGGGGAACAATGAGCAGTTCTTC. It is translated as CASSQDLAGNNEQFF.

This clonotype was seen more than once but under ten times. The rearrangement links TRBV6-1 to TRBJ2-3, with D perhaps assigned TRBD1 or TRBD2 (5 bases each). CDR3 length equals 12 residues. The V gene lost 8 bases and the J gene lost 1 base, with 7 bases spanning the gap. Germline loops: CDR1 MNHNS, CDR2 SASEGT. CDR3 region: CASWGRTDTQYF. The CDR3 coding sequence is TGTGCCAGCTGGGGACGCACAGATACGCAGTATTTT.

This rearrangement joins TRBV7-9 to TRBJ2-3; 8 bases fit TRBD1. The length of the CDR3 is 16 residues. CDR1 SEHNR and CDR2 FQNEAQ come from the germline V gene (reference sequence). J was trimmed by 1 base and V by 4 bases; bases with no gene match: 7. The CDR3: CASSYDPTGGTDTQYF. The CDR3 DNA sequence: TGTGCCAGCAGCTACGATCCGACAGGGGGCACAGATACGCAGTATTTT. The full variable domain, its missing parts supplied by reference TRBV7-9 and TRBJ2-3, is DTGVSQNPRHKITKRGQNVTFRCDPISEHNRLYWYRQTLGQGPEFLTYFQNEAQLEKSRLLSDRFSAERPKGSFSTLEIQRTEQGDSAMYLCASSYDPTGGTDTQYFGPGTRLTVL.

This clonotype was observed a handful of times. CDR3 nucleotides: TGCGCCAGCAGCTTGACGAAGGGGATCGATTCCTATGGCTACACCTTC. It codes for CASSLTKGIDSYGYTF. V usage is TRBV5-1 and J usage is TRBJ1-2; D perhaps matches TRBD1 (5 bases). The CDR3 is 16 amino acids. Trimming stripped 1 base from V and 4 bases from J, with 17 bases between. Germline values: CDR1 SGHRS, CDR2 YFSETQ.

This clonotype was counted between two and nine times. The chain uses TRBV7-9 and TRBJ2-7; tentatively, D is TRBD2 (6 bases). CDR3 length: 15 amino acids. In germline, CDR1 is SEHNR, CDR2 FQNEAQ (reference sequence). Trimming removed 5 bases from V and 5 bases from J, with 19 bases in between. CDR3 residues: CASSPGLSGRHEQYF. For the CDR3, the DNA is TGTGCCAGCAGCCCCGGACTATCGGGAAGACACGAGCAGTACTTC.

This clonotype was found many times. The chain carries TRBV20-1 and TRBJ1-1; D remains unclear. Germline values: CDR1 DFQATT, CDR2 SNEGSKA (reference sequence). Trimming removed 6 bases at V and 5 bases at J, with 19 bases between. The CDR3 runs 14 residues. As DNA, the CDR3 is TGCAGTGCCAACTTAGAGATTGGGAAGACTGAAGCTTTCTTT. Amino acids: CSANLEIGKTEAFF.

V gene TRBV10-3 combines with J gene TRBJ2-7; D gene unclear. Trimming removed 3 bases from V and 1 base from J, with 10 bases in between. CDR1 is ENHRY and CDR2 is SYGVKD in the germline V gene. The CDR3 length is 14 residues. DNA of the CDR3: TGTGCCATCAGTGATGCAGTGGTTTCCTACGAGCAGTACTTC. It specifies CAISDAVVSYEQYF.

This clonotype occurred many times. CDR3 region: CSILPSSEGEDTQYF. CDR3 nucleotides: TGCAGCATCCTCCCGAGTAGCGAGGGTGAGGATACGCAGTATTTT. The chain recombines TRBV20-1 with TRBJ2-3; TRBD2 might be the D (5 bases). Germline CDR1 reads DFQATT; CDR2 reads SNEGSKA (reference sequence). CDR3 length: 15 residues.

The gene calls are TRBV27 and TRBJ2-1; TRBD1 is a possible D gene (5 bases). Trimming stripped 5 bases from V and 2 bases from J, with 13 bases between. Germline V gene data show CDR1 as MNHEY and CDR2 as SMNVEV (reference sequence). The CDR3 runs 15 residues. In nucleotides, the CDR3 is TGTGCCAGCAGTGGAGCAGGGAAGGCCTACAATGAGCAGTTCTTC. This gives the protein CASSGAGKAYNEQFF.

This clonotype was counted between two and nine times. The V call is TRBV20-1, the J call TRBJ2-7; possibly TRBD1 for D (7 bases). The CDR3 has 13 amino acids. Germline-derived CDR1 and CDR2 are DFQATT and SNEGSKA (reference sequence). Trimming took off 0 bases at V and 6 bases at J, with 12 bases between the two ends. The CDR3 sequence: CSAREGRGAEQYF. CDR3 sequence (DNA): TGCAGTGCTAGAGAAGGCAGGGGGGCCGAGCAGTACTTC.

Written as DNA, the CDR3 is TGCAGTGCTAGACGGACAGGGGCCGAGCAGTACTTC. Translation: CSARRTGAEQYF. The chain joins TRBV20-1 to TRBJ2-7; TRBD1 matches at 9 bases. J lost 6 bases, V lost 2 bases, and 2 bases had no gene match. The CDR3 is 12 residues long. The germline V gene has CDR1 DFQATT and CDR2 SNEGSKA (reference sequence).

This sequence joins TRBV13 and TRBJ2-1; a possible D gene is TRBD1 (6 bases). The CDR3 totals 14 residues. Germline CDR1 is PRHDT and CDR2 is FYEKMQ (reference sequence). V lost 7 bases and J lost 7, with 17 bases in between. The CDR3 is CASKYPGDINEQFF. The CDR3 bases are TGTGCCAGCAAATACCCAGGGGATATAAATGAGCAGTTCTTC.

This clonotype was seen at least ten times. V usage is TRBV6-5 and J usage is TRBJ2-2, with D hard to call. The germline gives CDR1 MNHEY, CDR2 SVGAGI. The CDR3 spans 14 residues. The V and J ends lost 2 bases and 1 base respectively, with 5 bases between them. The CDR3 sequence: CASSYGGNTGELFF. The CDR3 nucleotides read TGTGCCAGCAGTTACGGCGGGAACACCGGGGAGCTGTTTTTT.

The gene calls are TRBV20-1 and TRBJ2-2; no definite D call. Germline V gene sequence: CDR1 DFQATT, CDR2 SNEGSKA (reference sequence). Trimming removed 3 bases from V and 7 bases from J, with 12 bases in between. The CDR3 has 13 amino acids. For the CDR3, the DNA is TGCAGTGCTAGTCGCCCACGGGTCGGGGAGCTGTTTTTT. Its translation is CSASRPRVGELFF.

The gene calls are TRBV4-1 and TRBJ2-7; maybe TRBD2 (5 bases). CDR1 is MGHRA and CDR2 is YSYEKL in the germline V gene. The CDR3 consists of 16 residues. The germline V and J ends were trimmed by 0 bases and 3 bases, with 15 bases remaining between them. CDR3 sequence reads: CASSQEGSGRSYEQYF. The CDR3 DNA is TGCGCCAGCAGCCAAGAGGGATCGGGGAGAAGCTACGAGCAGTACTTC.

The table lists this clonotype with many counts. The chain couples TRBV9 to TRBJ2-1, with 7 bases that match TRBD2. Per germline, CDR1 SGDLS and CDR2 YYNGEE. This CDR3 region has 14 residues. After removal of 3 bases from V and 6 bases from J, the junction contained 6 bases not matched to a gene. The CDR3 bases are TGTGCCAGCAGCGCCCGGACTAGTTCCAATGAGCAGTTCTTC. Translation: CASSARTSSNEQFF.

The gene calls are TRBV20-1 and TRBJ2-5, with 8 bases lining up with TRBD1. The CDR3 runs 15 residues. The germline V gene encodes CDR1 DFQATT and CDR2 SNEGSKA (reference sequence). Unmatched junction bases numbered 5, after V lost 0 bases and J lost 2 bases. The CDR3 sequence is CSARDQGALQETQYF. The CDR3, as DNA: TGCAGTGCTAGAGATCAGGGGGCTTTACAAGAGACCCAGTACTTC.

With regard to this clonotype: A much more abundant neighbour one base away suggests this may be a read error. This chain links TRBV20-1 with TRBJ2-1, with TRBD2 matching 7 bases. Germline loops: CDR1 DFQATT, CDR2 SNEGSKA (reference sequence). The CDR3 contains 15 residues. The CDR3 sequence is CSGEYGGSSYNKQFF. The DNA for the CDR3 is TGCAGTGGGGAATACGGCGGGAGCTCCTACAATAAGCAGTTCTTC.

The chain joins TRBV29-1 to TRBJ2-7; maybe TRBD2 (5 bases). This CDR3 comprises 13 residues. V was cut by 4 bases and J by 2 bases, with 12 bases left in between. Germline V gene data show CDR1 as SQVTM and CDR2 as ANQGSEA. CDR3 nucleotides: TGCAGCGTTGCCCTAGGACTTACCTACGAGCAGTACTTC. Translation gives CSVALGLTYEQYF.

V gene TRBV4-1 combines with J gene TRBJ2-1; perhaps TRBD1 as D (6 bases). V was pared by 6 bases and J by 0 bases, with 9 bases between. Germline-derived CDR1 and CDR2 are MGHRA and YSYEKL. This CDR3 spans 14 amino acids. This CDR3 reads CASRDSRSYNEQFF. DNA of the CDR3: TGCGCCAGCAGGGACAGCCGCTCCTACAATGAGCAGTTCTTC.